The 14 T cell receptor beta chains in this list originate from one sample, sequenced in a study of identical twins. TCRdb analysed the 5' RACE reads with MiXCR anew, one entry per CDR3 protein. This sample carries about 690,000 distinct CDR3 sequences, 21% of them seen once, and the ten largest clones take 4% to 5.5%. This same sample was also taken into another study, of T cells expressing NK-cell markers.

The source material was PBMCs. These receptors were taken from a woman between 18 and 29 years old in good health.

This clonotype appeared a few times. In DNA, the CDR3 is TGTGCCAGCAGCCCGGGACTTTACCAGAGGGGTGAGCAGTTCTTC. Translation: CASSPGLYQRGEQFF. The rearrangement uses TRBV7-6 and TRBJ2-1; weak D call: TRBD2 (6 bases). Germline CDR1 is SGHVS and CDR2 is FNYEAQ. V lost 5 bases and J lost 9, with 20 bases in between. The CDR3 has 15 residues.

In regard to this clonotype: This could be a read error, since a much larger clone is one nucleotide away. This chain joins TRBV29-1 and TRBJ1-2, with 7 bases lining up with TRBD1. There are 13 residues in the CDR3. Germline V gives CDR1 SQVTM, CDR2 ANQGSEA. The CDR3 DNA sequence: TGCAACGTTGAGACAGGGTCAAGCTATGGCTACACCTTC. Its translation: CNVETGSSYGYTF.

This clonotype was counted only a few times. V gene TRBV24-1 combines with J gene TRBJ2-5, with D unresolved. There are 11 residues in the CDR3. Germline lookup yields CDR1 KGHDR and CDR2 SFDVKD. Trimming removed 4 bases at V and 5 bases at J, with 4 bases between. The CDR3 loop reads CATSDGETQYF. The CDR3 DNA reads TGTGCCACCAGTGACGGGGAGACCCAGTACTTC.

The chain recombines TRBV20-1 with TRBJ1-1, with D possibly TRBD1 on 6 matching bases. From germline, CDR1 is DFQATT and CDR2 SNEGSKA (reference sequence). The CDR3 consists of 14 residues. The V gene lost 3 bases and the J gene lost 0 bases, with 11 bases spanning the gap. Written as DNA, the CDR3 is TGCAGTGCTAGTCGAACAGGGATGAACACTGAAGCTTTCTTT. This codes for CSASRTGMNTEAFF.

This clonotype was seen more than once but under ten times. The gene calls are TRBV5-1 and TRBJ1-2; a possible D gene is TRBD1 (5 bases). With 0 bases removed from V and 2 bases from J, the gap between germline ends came to 11 bases. CDR3 size: 15 residues. CDR1 is SGHRS and CDR2 is YFSETQ in the germline V gene. In DNA form, the CDR3 reads TGCGCCAGCAGCTTGGCTCCGACAGAGAACTATGGCTACACCTTC. As protein: CASSLAPTENYGYTF.

Ten or more counts support this clonotype. The chain joins TRBV20-1 to TRBJ1-1; TRBD1 is a possible D gene (6 bases). This CDR3 comprises 12 residues. V dropped 6 bases and J dropped 1 base, with 9 bases sitting between them. Per germline, CDR1 DFQATT and CDR2 SNEGSKA (reference sequence). Written as DNA, the CDR3 is TGCAGTGCCGGACAGCCGAACACTGAAGCTTTCTTT. Amino acids: CSAGQPNTEAFF.

This clonotype was detected ten times or more. This chain joins TRBV12-3 or TRBV12-4 and TRBJ2-7, with a possible D match to TRBD1 (6 bases). The CDR3 runs 12 residues. Trimming removed 6 bases at V and 2 bases at J, with 8 bases between. In DNA, the CDR3 is TGTGCCAGCAGACAGGGTCCCTACGAGCAGTACTTC. It encodes CASRQGPYEQYF.

This clonotype turned up a few times. The rearrangement links TRBV6-5 to TRBJ2-7; maybe TRBD1 (5 bases). CDR1 MNHEY and CDR2 SVGAGI come from the germline V gene. This CDR3 is 15 amino acids long. Trimming removed 4 bases from V and 0 bases from J, with 13 bases in between. CDR3 residues: CASSSSLGASYEQYF. CDR3 DNA sequence: TGTGCCAGCAGTTCTTCTTTAGGGGCCTCCTACGAGCAGTACTTC.

This chain joins TRBV20-1 and TRBJ2-7, with TRBD2 identical over 8 bases. The CDR3 extends over 14 amino acids. The V segment lost 6 bases and the J segment 0 bases; nucleotides outside the gene matches: 7. In germline, CDR1 is DFQATT, CDR2 SNEGSKA (reference sequence). Here the CDR3 reads CSATLAGSSYEQYF. The DNA of the CDR3 is TGCAGTGCGACCCTAGCGGGTAGCTCCTACGAGCAGTACTTC.

This clonotype was observed a few times. The rearrangement links TRBV6-5 to TRBJ2-7; D remains ambiguous. Per the germline V gene, CDR1 is MNHEY and CDR2 is SVGAGI. The CDR3 sequence is 14 residues long. V shed 2 bases and J shed 0 bases, with 8 bases lying between them. The CDR3 region has the DNA TGTGCCAGCAGTTACAGCCTTGGCTCCTACGAGCAGTACTTC. It yields the protein CASSYSLGSYEQYF.

This clonotype was seen only a few times. The chain has TRBV20-1 and TRBJ1-2, with D hard to call. Germline loops: CDR1 DFQATT, CDR2 SNEGSKA (reference sequence). This CDR3 comprises 12 residues. V lost 2 bases and J 3 bases, leaving 7 bases between the germline ends. The CDR3 nucleotides read TGCAGTGCTAGAAGATCGGACTATGGCTACACCTTC. Amino acid sequence: CSARRSDYGYTF.

This clonotype was counted many times. The chain links TRBV12-3 or TRBV12-4 to TRBJ2-2; maybe TRBD2 (6 bases). CDR3 length equals 14 residues. V shed 1 base and J shed 5 bases, with 8 bases lying between them. DNA for the CDR3: TGTGCCAGCAGTTTAGGCCGGGGGACCGGGGAGCTGTTTTTT. This encodes CASSLGRGTGELFF.

This clonotype has ten or more counts. The CDR3 is CASARSGDNTDTQYF. The CDR3 DNA is TGTGCCAGCGCTCGTTCGGGGGATAACACAGATACGCAGTATTTT. The genes are TRBV27 and TRBJ2-3, with D tentatively TRBD2 (6 bases). V was trimmed by 8 bases and J by 2 bases, leaving 17 bases between them. CDR1 and CDR2 (germline): MNHEY, SMNVEV (reference sequence). This CDR3 region has 15 residues.

The J gene is TRBJ2-5, the V gene TRBV5-1; D is possibly TRBD1 (6 bases). V was cut by 6 bases and J by 4 bases, with 19 bases left in between. This CDR3 spans 15 amino acids. CDR1 and CDR2 (germline): SGHRS, YFSETQ. The CDR3 loop reads CASTVRGEGRETQYF. In DNA form, the CDR3 reads TGCGCCAGCACCGTCAGGGGCGAAGGACGAGAGACCCAGTACTTC.